A selection of T cell receptor beta chains follows, all from one sample in a study of blood T cell repertoires in COVID-19. Libraries were prepared by immunoSEQ multiplex PCR; TCRdb keeps only in-frame clonotypes and omits some of them. The data show around 270,000 clones, around 92% seen once. Sequenced material: peripheral blood. The receptor source for this set is a person aged 18-30 years with COVID-19, enrolled during active disease. Both conserved end residues are part of each CDR3. Fields, in order: V gene, clone size, J gene, D gene, CDR3 protein, CDR3 DNA. D genes are given only for firm matches. The size field is filled for only some rows; it gives once, few, many or a size class.

TRBV2,NA,TRBJ1-3,TRBD1,CASTLGQGPGNTIYF,TGTGCCAGCACCCTCGGACAGGGCCCGGGAAACACCATATATTTT
TRBV29-1,NA,TRBJ2-7,NA,CSVDIGAYEQYF,TGCAGCGTTGATATCGGGGCCTACGAGCAGTACTTC
TRBV19,NA,TRBJ2-5,TRBD2,CASSNAGAETQYF,TGTGCCAGTAGTAACGCGGGAGCGGAGACCCAGTACTTC
TRBV13,NA,TRBJ2-2,NA,CASSGHSSELFF,TGTGCCAGCAGCGGACACTCGAGCGAGCTGTTTTTT
TRBV7-9,NA,TRBJ2-1,TRBD2,CASSLMGGVAGTEQFF,TGTGCCAGCAGCTTAATGGGAGGAGTAGCGGGAACTGAGCAGTTCTTC
TRBV2,NA,TRBJ1-2,TRBD1,CASRRTGTGFNYGYTF,TGTGCCAGCAGAAGAACCGGGACAGGGTTCAACTATGGCTACACCTTC
TRBV5-4,NA,TRBJ2-1,NA,CASSPGGYTSNEQFF,TGTGCCAGCAGCCCGGGTGGCTATACGAGCAATGAGCAGTTCTTC
TRBV2,few,TRBJ2-5,NA,CASSGQGGQETQYF,TGTGCCAGCAGTGGGCAGGGAGGACAAGAGACCCAGTACTTC
TRBV6-4,once,TRBJ1-1,TRBD1,CASSAGGRTEAFF,TGTGCCAGCAGTGCAGGGGGGCGCACTGAAGCTTTCTTT
TRBV7-9,NA,TRBJ2-7,TRBD2,CASSRGLAGTYEQYF,TGTGCCAGCAGCCGCGGACTAGCGGGAACCTACGAGCAGTACTTC
TRBV20-1,NA,TRBJ2-5,NA,CSASLGFGGETQYF,TGCAGTGCTAGTCTTGGGTTTGGGGGGGAGACCCAGTACTTC
TRBV10-3,NA,TRBJ2-7,NA,CAISESGGNSYEQYF,TGTGCCATCAGTGAGTCTGGAGGGAACTCCTACGAGCAGTACTTC
TRBV7-9,NA,TRBJ2-7,NA,CASSLSTGEAYEQYF,TGTGCCAGCAGCTTATCCACGGGGGAGGCCTACGAGCAGTACTTC
TRBV20-1,once,TRBJ2-3,NA,CSARDLRFAYF,TGCAGTGCTAGAGATCTTAGATTTGCGTATTTT
TRBV6-1,NA,TRBJ2-5,TRBD1,CASSELRDRADQETQYF,TGTGCCAGCAGTGAACTAAGGGACAGGGCGGACCAAGAGACCCAGTACTTC
TRBV3-1/TRBV3-2,NA,TRBJ2-1,TRBD2,CASSLGGGNEQFF,TGTGCCAGCAGTCTGGGCGGGGGGAATGAGCAGTTCTTC
TRBV4-1,NA,TRBJ2-2,TRBD1,CASSQRQGTGELFF,TGCGCCAGCAGCCAAAGACAGGGGACCGGGGAGCTGTTTTTT
TRBV5-5,NA,TRBJ1-3,NA,CASSSSPQQGPGNTIYF,TGTGCCAGCAGCTCCAGCCCCCAACAGGGACCGGGAAACACCATATATTTT
TRBV23-1,NA,TRBJ2-5,TRBD1,CASSQGQRGQGEETQYF,TGCGCCAGCAGTCAGGGGCAACGGGGACAGGGGGAAGAGACCCAGTACTTC
TRBV4-1,NA,TRBJ2-5,TRBD2,CASTTDPGTSGRRETQYF,TGCGCCAGCACCACCGACCCAGGGACTAGCGGGAGAAGAGAGACCCAGTACTTC
TRBV6-5,NA,TRBJ1-6,TRBD1,CASRRGQNNSPLHF,TGTGCCAGCAGGCGGGGACAGAATAATTCACCCCTCCACTTT
TRBV19,NA,TRBJ2-7,TRBD1,CASSIGGTGRNEQYF,TGTGCCAGTAGTATCGGTGGGACAGGGAGAAACGAGCAGTACTTC
TRBV3-1/TRBV3-2,NA,TRBJ2-3,NA,CASSQAGLKDTQYF,TGTGCCAGCAGCCAAGCCGGACTTAAAGATACGCAGTATTTT
TRBV18,NA,TRBJ2-2,NA,CASSQSANTGELFF,TGTGCCAGCTCACAATCAGCGAACACCGGGGAGCTGTTTTTT
TRBV3-1/TRBV3-2,NA,TRBJ1-2,NA,CASSQDFGFEYGYTF,TGTGCCAGCAGCCAAGATTTCGGGTTCGAATATGGCTACACCTTC
TRBV5-4,NA,TRBJ2-3,NA,CASRPAGFLDTQYF,TGTGCCAGCCGTCCCGCGGGGTTTTTGGATACGCAGTATTTT
TRBV28,NA,TRBJ1-3,TRBD1,CASSSQGTVSGNTIYF,TGTGCCAGCAGTTCACAAGGGACAGTCTCTGGAAACACCATATATTTT
TRBV9,NA,TRBJ2-7,NA,CASSVGPNYEQYF,TGTGCCAGCAGCGTAGGTCCCAACTACGAGCAGTACTTC
TRBV9,NA,TRBJ1-5,TRBD1,CASSAQGSNQPQHF,TGTGCCAGCAGCGCACAGGGGAGCAATCAGCCCCAGCATTTT
TRBV2,NA,TRBJ2-5,NA,CASCAASQETQYF,TGTGCCAGCTGCGCGGCGTCCCAAGAGACCCAGTACTTC
TRBV9,NA,TRBJ1-4,NA,CASSPRGGRSEKLFF,TGTGCCAGCAGCCCCCGGGGGGGTCGGTCTGAAAAACTGTTTTTT
TRBV6-1,NA,TRBJ1-2,TRBD1,CASSETGTVFYGYTF,TGTGCCAGCAGTGAAACCGGGACAGTCTTCTATGGCTACACCTTC
TRBV11-2,NA,TRBJ2-3,NA,CASTLRLYSTDTQYF,TGTGCCAGCACCCTGAGGCTTTACAGCACAGATACGCAGTATTTT
TRBV27,NA,TRBJ2-1,TRBD2,CASSFSGRFPGEQFF,TGTGCCAGCAGTTTTAGCGGGAGGTTCCCCGGTGAGCAGTTCTTC
TRBV5-4,NA,TRBJ2-1,NA,CASSFLGQRPSEQFF,TGTGCCAGCAGCTTCTTGGGGCAACGCCCCAGTGAGCAGTTCTTC
TRBV25-1,once,TRBJ1-1,NA,CASTPPGVGNTEAFF,TGTGCCAGCACCCCCCCCGGGGTCGGGAACACTGAAGCTTTCTTT
TRBV5-4,NA,TRBJ2-7,TRBD1,CASSLAPGTGSYEQYF,TGTGCCAGCAGCTTGGCCCCAGGGACAGGGTCCTACGAGCAGTACTTC
TRBV14,NA,TRBJ1-2,TRBD1,CASSQGTGWLGGYTF,TGTGCCAGCAGCCAAGGGACAGGTTGGCTGGGTGGCTACACCTTC
TRBV28,NA,TRBJ1-3,NA,CASSRRDTGNTIYF,TGTGCCAGCAGCCGACGGGACACAGGAAACACCATATATTTT
TRBV11-2,once,TRBJ2-5,NA,CASSLILAGQETQYF,TGTGCCAGCAGCTTAATCTTGGCGGGACAAGAGACCCAGTACTTC
TRBV29-1,NA,TRBJ1-1,NA,CSVEPREVAEAFF,TGCAGCGTTGAACCCAGGGAGGTGGCTGAAGCTTTCTTT
TRBV19,once,TRBJ2-2,TRBD2,CASSRYGTSGTNTGELFF,TGTGCCAGTAGTAGATATGGGACTAGCGGCACGAACACCGGGGAGCTGTTTTTT
TRBV7-3,NA,TRBJ2-1,NA,CASSLGDWYNEQFF,TGTGCCAGCAGCTTAGGGGACTGGTACAATGAGCAGTTCTTC
TRBV6-5,NA,TRBJ2-3,TRBD2,CASSLGEGRADTQYF,TGTGCCAGCAGTCTCGGGGAGGGCCGGGCAGATACGCAGTATTTT
TRBV7-9,NA,TRBJ2-2,NA,CATQGGNTGELFF,TGTGCCACCCAGGGGGGGAACACCGGGGAGCTGTTTTTT
TRBV6-2/TRBV6-3,NA,TRBJ2-1,TRBD2,CASSTRGLNNEQFF,TGTGCCAGCAGTACCCGGGGACTAAACAATGAGCAGTTCTTC
TRBV27,NA,TRBJ1-3,TRBD1,CASRGQSSGNTIYF,TGTGCCAGCAGGGGACAGTCCTCTGGAAACACCATATATTTT
TRBV25-1,NA,TRBJ2-2,NA,CASSEPSVLNTGELFF,TGTGCCAGCAGTGAACCTAGTGTTCTAAACACCGGGGAGCTGTTTTTT
TRBV18,NA,TRBJ2-5,TRBD2,CASSRNVAGVEETQYF,TGTGCCAGCTCACGGAATGTAGCGGGAGTGGAAGAGACCCAGTACTTC
TRBV6-5,few,TRBJ2-7,TRBD1,CASRQPGQGGYEQYF,TGTGCCAGCAGACAACCGGGACAGGGAGGCTACGAGCAGTACTTC